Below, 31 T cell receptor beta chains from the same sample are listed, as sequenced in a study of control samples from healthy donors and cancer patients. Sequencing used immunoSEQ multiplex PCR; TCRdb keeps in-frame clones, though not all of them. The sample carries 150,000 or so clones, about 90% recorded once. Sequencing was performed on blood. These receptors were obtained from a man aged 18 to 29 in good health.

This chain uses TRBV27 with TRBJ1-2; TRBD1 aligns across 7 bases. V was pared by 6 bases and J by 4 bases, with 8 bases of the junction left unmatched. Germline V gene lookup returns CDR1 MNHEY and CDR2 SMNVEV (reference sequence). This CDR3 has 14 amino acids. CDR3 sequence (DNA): TGTGCCAGCAGCGCAGGGGGACGGGGCTATGGCTACACCTTC. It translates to CASSAGGRGYGYTF.

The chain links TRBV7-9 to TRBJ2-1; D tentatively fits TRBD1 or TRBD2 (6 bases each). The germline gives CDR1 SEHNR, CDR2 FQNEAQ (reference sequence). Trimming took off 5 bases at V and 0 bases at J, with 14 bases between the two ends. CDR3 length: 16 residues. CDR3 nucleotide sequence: TGTGCCAGCAGCCCCCTAGGGGGGCCCTCCTACAATGAGCAGTTCTTC. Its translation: CASSPLGGPSYNEQFF.

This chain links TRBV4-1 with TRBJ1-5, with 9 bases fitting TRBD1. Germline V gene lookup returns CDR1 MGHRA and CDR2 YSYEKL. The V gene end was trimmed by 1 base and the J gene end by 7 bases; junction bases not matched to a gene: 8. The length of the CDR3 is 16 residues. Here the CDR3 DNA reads TGCGCCAGCAGCCAAGTCCTGACAGGGGGTGGCCAGCCCCAGCATTTT. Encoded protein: CASSQVLTGGGQPQHF.

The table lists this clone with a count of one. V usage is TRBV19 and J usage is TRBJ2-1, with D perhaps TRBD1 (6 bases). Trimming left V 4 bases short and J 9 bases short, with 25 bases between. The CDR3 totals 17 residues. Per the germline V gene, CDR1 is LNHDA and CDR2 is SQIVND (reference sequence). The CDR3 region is CASSTLVRQGNSGEQFF. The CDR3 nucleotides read TGTGCCAGTAGTACCCTTGTGCGGCAGGGGAATTCAGGTGAGCAGTTCTTC.

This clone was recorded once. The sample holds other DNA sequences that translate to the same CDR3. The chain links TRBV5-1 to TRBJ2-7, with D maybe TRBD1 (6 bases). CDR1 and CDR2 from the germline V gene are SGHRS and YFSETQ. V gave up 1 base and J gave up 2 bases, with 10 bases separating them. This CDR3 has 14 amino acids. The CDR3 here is CASSLSPGAYEQYF. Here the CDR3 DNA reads TGCGCCAGCAGCTTGTCACCAGGGGCCTACGAGCAGTACTTC.

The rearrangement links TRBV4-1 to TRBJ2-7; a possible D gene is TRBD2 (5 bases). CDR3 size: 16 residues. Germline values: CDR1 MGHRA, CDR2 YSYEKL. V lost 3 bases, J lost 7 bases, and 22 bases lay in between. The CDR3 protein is CASSQAPNGPGGEQYF. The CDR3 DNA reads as TGCGCCAGCAGCCAGGCCCCTAACGGCCCCGGCGGGGAGCAGTACTTC.

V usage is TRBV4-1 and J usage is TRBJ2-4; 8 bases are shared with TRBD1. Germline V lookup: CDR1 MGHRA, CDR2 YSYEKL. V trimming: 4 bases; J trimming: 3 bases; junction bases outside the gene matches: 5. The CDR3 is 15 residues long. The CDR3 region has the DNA TGCGCCAGCAGCCCAGCGACAGGGGTCAAAAACATTCAGTACTTC. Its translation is CASSPATGVKNIQYF.

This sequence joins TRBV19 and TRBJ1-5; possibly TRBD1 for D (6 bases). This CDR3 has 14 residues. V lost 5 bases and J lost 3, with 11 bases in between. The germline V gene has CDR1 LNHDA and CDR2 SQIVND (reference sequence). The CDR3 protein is CASSWGHINQPQHF. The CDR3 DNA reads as TGTGCCAGTAGTTGGGGACACATCAATCAGCCCCAGCATTTT.

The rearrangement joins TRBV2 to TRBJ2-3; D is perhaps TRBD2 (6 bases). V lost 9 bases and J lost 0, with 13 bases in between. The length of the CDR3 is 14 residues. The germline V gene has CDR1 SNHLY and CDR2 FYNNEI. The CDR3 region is CARGGPTSTDTQYF. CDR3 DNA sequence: TGTGCCAGGGGGGGACCGACTAGCACAGATACGCAGTATTTT.

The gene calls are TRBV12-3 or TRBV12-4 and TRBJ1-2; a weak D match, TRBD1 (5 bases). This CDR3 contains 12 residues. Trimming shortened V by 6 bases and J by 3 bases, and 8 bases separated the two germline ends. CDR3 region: CASRGDYYGYTF. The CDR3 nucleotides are TGTGCCAGCAGGGGGGATTACTATGGCTACACCTTC.

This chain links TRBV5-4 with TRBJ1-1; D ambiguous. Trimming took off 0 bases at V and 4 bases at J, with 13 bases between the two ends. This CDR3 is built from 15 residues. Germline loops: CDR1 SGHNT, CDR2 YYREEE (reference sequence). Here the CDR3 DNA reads TGTGCCAGCAGCTTGGCGGAGAAAAGGGTCACTGAAGCTTTCTTT. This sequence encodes CASSLAEKRVTEAFF.

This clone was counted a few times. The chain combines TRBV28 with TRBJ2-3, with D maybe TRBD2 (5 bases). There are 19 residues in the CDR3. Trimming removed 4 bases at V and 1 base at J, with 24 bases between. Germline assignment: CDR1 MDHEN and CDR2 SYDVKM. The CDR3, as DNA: TGTGCCAGCAGTTCAAGAGTTCTGCTGCGGGTTTCCCGCACAGATACGCAGTATTTT. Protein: CASSSRVLLRVSRTDTQYF.

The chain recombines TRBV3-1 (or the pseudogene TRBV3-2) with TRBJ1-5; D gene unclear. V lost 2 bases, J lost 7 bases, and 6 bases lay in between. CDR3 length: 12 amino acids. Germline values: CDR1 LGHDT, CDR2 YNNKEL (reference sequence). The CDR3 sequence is CASSQFGQPQHF. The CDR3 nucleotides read TGTGCCAGCAGCCAATTCGGCCAGCCCCAGCATTTT.

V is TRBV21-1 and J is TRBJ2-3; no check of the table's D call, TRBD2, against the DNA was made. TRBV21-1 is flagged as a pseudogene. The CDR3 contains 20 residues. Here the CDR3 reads CASSKGSLENLPRGTDTQYF. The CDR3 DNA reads TGTGCCAGCAGCAAAGGTTCCCTAGAGAACCTACCGAGGGGCACAGATACGCAGTATTTT.

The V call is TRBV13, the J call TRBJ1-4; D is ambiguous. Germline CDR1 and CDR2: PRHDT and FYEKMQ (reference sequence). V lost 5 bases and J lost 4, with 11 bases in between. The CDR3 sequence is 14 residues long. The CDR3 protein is CASSDQNLNEKLFF. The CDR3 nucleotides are TGTGCCAGCAGCGACCAGAACCTTAATGAAAAACTGTTTTTT.

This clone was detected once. The DNA of the CDR3 is TGTGCCAGCAGTGGACAGGGTGGGTCTGAAGCTTTCTTT. It yields the protein CASSGQGGSEAFF. The chain uses TRBV6-2 or TRBV6-3 and TRBJ1-1; 8 bases line up with TRBD1. V gave up 5 bases and J gave up 6 bases; unmatched junction bases: 5. From germline, CDR1 is MNHEY and CDR2 SVGEGT. This CDR3 contains 13 residues.

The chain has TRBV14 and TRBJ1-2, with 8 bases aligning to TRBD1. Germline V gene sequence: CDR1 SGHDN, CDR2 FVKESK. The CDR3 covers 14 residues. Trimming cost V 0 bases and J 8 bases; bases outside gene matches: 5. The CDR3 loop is CASSQDSRGQGYTF. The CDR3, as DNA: TGTGCCAGCAGCCAAGATTCCAGGGGGCAAGGCTACACCTTC. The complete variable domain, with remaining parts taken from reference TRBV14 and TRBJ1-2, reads EAGVTQFPSHSVIEKGQTVTLRCDPISGHDNLYWYRRVMGKEIKFLLHFVKESKQDESGMPNNRFLAERTGGTYSTLKVQPAELEDSGVYFCASSQDSRGQGYTFGSGTRLTVV.

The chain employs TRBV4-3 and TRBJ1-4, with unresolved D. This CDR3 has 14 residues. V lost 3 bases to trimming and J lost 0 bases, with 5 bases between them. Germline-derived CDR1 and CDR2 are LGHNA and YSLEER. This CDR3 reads CASSQGATNEKLFF. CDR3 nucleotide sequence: TGCGCCAGCAGCCAGGGTGCAACTAATGAAAAACTGTTTTTT.

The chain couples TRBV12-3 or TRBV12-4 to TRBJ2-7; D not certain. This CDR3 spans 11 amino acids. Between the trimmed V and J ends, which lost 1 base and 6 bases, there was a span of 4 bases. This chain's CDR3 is CASSLGPEQYF. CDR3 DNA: TGTGCCAGCAGTTTAGGGCCCGAGCAGTACTTC.

CDR3 in amino acids: CASSQGGTGGPQETQYF. The CDR3 nucleotides are TGCGCCAGCAGCCAAGGTGGGACAGGGGGCCCACAAGAGACCCAGTACTTC. The rearrangement links TRBV4-3 to TRBJ2-5, with TRBD1 identical over 12 bases. From germline, CDR1 is LGHNA and CDR2 YSLEER. The V segment lost 1 base and the J segment 2 bases; nucleotides outside the gene matches: 5. CDR3 size: 17 residues.

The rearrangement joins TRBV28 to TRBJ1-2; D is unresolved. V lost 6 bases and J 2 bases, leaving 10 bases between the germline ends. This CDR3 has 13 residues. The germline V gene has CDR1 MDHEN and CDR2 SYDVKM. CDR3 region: CASRRTGNYGYTF. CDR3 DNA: TGTGCCAGCAGACGGACGGGAAACTATGGCTACACCTTC.

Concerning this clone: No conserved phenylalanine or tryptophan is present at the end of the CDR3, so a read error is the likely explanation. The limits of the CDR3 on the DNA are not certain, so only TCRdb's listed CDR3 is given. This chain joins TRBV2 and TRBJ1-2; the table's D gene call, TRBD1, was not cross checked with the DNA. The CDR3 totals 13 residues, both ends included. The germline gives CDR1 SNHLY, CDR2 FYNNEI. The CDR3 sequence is CASRGDSGGEKSL.

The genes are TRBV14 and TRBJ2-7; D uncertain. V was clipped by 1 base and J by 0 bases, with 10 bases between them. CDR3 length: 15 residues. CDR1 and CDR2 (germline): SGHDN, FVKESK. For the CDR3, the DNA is TGTGCCAGCAGCCAAGTTTCTAGAAACTCCTACGAGCAGTACTTC. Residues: CASSQVSRNSYEQYF.

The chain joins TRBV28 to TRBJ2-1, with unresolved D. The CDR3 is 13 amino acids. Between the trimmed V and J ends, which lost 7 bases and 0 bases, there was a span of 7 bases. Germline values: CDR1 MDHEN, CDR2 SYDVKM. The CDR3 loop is CASNPGSYNEQFF. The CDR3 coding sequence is TGTGCCAGCAATCCAGGCTCCTACAATGAGCAGTTCTTC.

The CDR3 spells CASSLNRLATNEKLFF. CDR3 coding DNA: TGTGCCAGCAGCTTAAACCGGCTCGCAACTAATGAAAAACTGTTTTTT. The chain employs TRBV11-2 and TRBJ1-4; unclear D gene. The CDR3 contains 16 residues. Germline values: CDR1 SGHAT, CDR2 FQNNGV. V lost 2 bases and J lost 0, with 10 bases in between.

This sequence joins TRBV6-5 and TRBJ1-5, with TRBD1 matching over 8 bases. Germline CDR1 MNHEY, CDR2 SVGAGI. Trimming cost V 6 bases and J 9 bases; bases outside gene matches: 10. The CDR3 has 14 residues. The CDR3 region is CASSSGTGVGPQHF. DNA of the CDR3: TGTGCCAGCAGCTCCGGGACAGGCGTCGGGCCCCAGCATTTT.

CDR3 sequence: CASSLKTGRTDTQYF. The CDR3 DNA sequence: TGTGCCAGTAGTTTAAAAACAGGACGTACAGATACGCAGTATTTT. J is TRBJ2-3 and V is TRBV19; tentative D call: TRBD1 (5 bases). Germline-derived CDR1 and CDR2 are LNHDA and SQIVND (reference sequence). The CDR3 has 15 amino acids. With 5 bases removed from V and 3 bases from J, the gap between germline ends came to 15 bases.

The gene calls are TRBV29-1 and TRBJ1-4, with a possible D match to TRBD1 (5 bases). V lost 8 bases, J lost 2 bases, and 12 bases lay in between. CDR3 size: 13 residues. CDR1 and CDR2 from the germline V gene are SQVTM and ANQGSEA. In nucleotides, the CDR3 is TGCAGCTGGGGGGATTCTACTAATGAAAAACTGTTTTTT. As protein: CSWGDSTNEKLFF.

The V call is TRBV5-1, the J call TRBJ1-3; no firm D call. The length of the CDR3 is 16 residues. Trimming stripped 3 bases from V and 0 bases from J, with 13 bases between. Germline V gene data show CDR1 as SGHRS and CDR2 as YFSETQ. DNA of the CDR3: TGCGCCAGCAGCTGGACCAGCGGTGCCTCTGGAAACACCATATATTTT. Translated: CASSWTSGASGNTIYF. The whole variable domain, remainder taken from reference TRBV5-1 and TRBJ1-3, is KAGVTQTPRYLIKTRGQQVTLSCSPISGHRSVSWYQQTPGQGLQFLFEYFSETQRNKGNFPGRFSGRQFSNSRSEMNVSTLELGDSALYLCASSWTSGASGNTIYFGEGSWLTVV.

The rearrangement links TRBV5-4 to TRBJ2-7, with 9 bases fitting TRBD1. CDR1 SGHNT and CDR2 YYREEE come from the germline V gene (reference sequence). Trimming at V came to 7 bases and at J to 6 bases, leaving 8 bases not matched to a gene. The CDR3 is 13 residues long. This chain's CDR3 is CASQQGAQGEQYF. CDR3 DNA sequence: TGTGCCAGCCAACAGGGGGCGCAGGGCGAGCAGTACTTC.

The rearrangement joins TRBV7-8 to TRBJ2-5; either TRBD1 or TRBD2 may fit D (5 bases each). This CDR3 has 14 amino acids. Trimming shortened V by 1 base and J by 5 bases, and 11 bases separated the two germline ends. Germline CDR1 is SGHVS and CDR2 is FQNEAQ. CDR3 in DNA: TGTGCCAGCAGCTTAGTGGTCAGGGAGGAGACCCAGTACTTC. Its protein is CASSLVVREETQYF.